This passage covers 6 T cell receptor beta chains from one sample sequenced in a study of shared clonotypes between healthy human individuals. Data came from immunoSEQ multiplex PCR; TCRdb stores just in-frame clones and leaves some out. The table lists some 900,000 clones, over 60% of them singletons. Sequenced: memory CD4+ T cells sorted from blood. Subset here: CD45RA-negative fraction. The source of these receptors is a man younger than 30 in good health.

The chain joins TRBV5-1 to TRBJ2-5, with TRBD2 matching over 7 bases. The CDR3 is 13 amino acids. The germline gives CDR1 SGHRS, CDR2 YFSETQ. V lost 4 bases to trimming and J lost 1 base; unmatched junction nucleotides: 1. Written as DNA, the CDR3 is TGCGCCAGCAGCCCGGGGGGCCAAGAGACCCAGTACTTC. Its translation is CASSPGGQETQYF.

The chain combines TRBV28 with TRBJ2-7; D ambiguous. This CDR3 region has 14 residues. Germline V gene lookup returns CDR1 MDHEN and CDR2 SYDVKM. V was pared by 2 bases and J by 1 base, with 9 bases between. This chain's CDR3 is CASSLRLRSYEQYF. The CDR3 coding sequence is TGTGCCAGCAGTTTACGGCTCCGATCCTACGAGCAGTACTTC.

As to this clone: Other DNA sequences in the same sample also yield this CDR3. The rearrangement joins TRBV7-9 to TRBJ1-1; D gene unclear. The V end lost 1 base, the J end lost 1 base, and 4 bases lay between the germline ends. There are 13 residues in the CDR3. Germline CDR1 SEHNR, CDR2 FQNEAQ (reference sequence). The CDR3 DNA reads as TGTGCCAGCAGCTTAGGGGCGAACACTGAAGCTTTCTTT. It yields the protein CASSLGANTEAFF.

This clone was recorded only once. The J gene is TRBJ1-2, the V gene TRBV28; 9 bases are a match to TRBD1. Per the germline V gene, CDR1 is MDHEN and CDR2 is SYDVKM. CDR3 size: 15 residues. The ends lost 4 bases at V and 5 bases at J; junction bases unmatched: 8. The CDR3 sequence is CASSSPGTGHYGYTF. The CDR3 nucleotides are TGTGCCAGCAGTTCCCCCGGGACAGGGCATTATGGCTACACCTTC.

This rearrangement joins TRBV9 to TRBJ1-2, with D possibly matching TRBD1 (5 bases). Trimming took off 4 bases at V and 4 bases at J, with 17 bases between the two ends. The length of the CDR3 is 15 residues. The germline gives CDR1 SGDLS, CDR2 YYNGEE. The CDR3 DNA follows: TGTGCCAGCAGCCCAGAACAAGGTGGGGGCTATGGCTACACCTTC. This codes for CASSPEQGGGYGYTF.

This chain uses TRBV5-1 with TRBJ1-5; D not resolved. This CDR3 is built from 15 residues. CDR1 and CDR2 from the germline V gene are SGHRS and YFSETQ. Trimming stripped 4 bases from V and 0 bases from J, with 11 bases between. Here the CDR3 reads CASSDGLASNQPQHF. DNA of the CDR3: TGCGCCAGCAGCGATGGTCTTGCTAGCAATCAGCCCCAGCATTTT. The full variable domain, with the rest looked up from reference TRBV5-1 and TRBJ1-5, is KAGVTQTPRYLIKTRGQQVTLSCSPISGHRSVSWYQQTPGQGLQFLFEYFSETQRNKGNFPGRFSGRQFSNSRSEMNVSTLELGDSALYLCASSDGLASNQPQHFGDGTRLSIL.